These T cell receptor beta chains were read from a single sample in a study of blood T cells in healthy people across ages. TCRdb passed the 5' RACE reads through MiXCR, listing each CDR3 protein once. Of 920,000 or so distinct CDR3 sequences in the sample, around 45% were seen once. Sequenced material: blood. The receptors originated from an older woman in good health. The CDR3 runs from the conserved cysteine through the conserved F or W. The order of the fields is D gene, CDR3 length, V gene, clone size, J gene, CDR3 DNA, CDR3 protein. The D gene is left open where the match is weak. Rows may omit the clone size; those that give it use once, few, many or a size class.

>TRBD1|13|TRBV5-1|-|TRBJ1-1
TGCGCCAGCAGCCCGGACAGGGCCTATGAAGCTTTCTTT
CASSPDRAYEAFF
>-|14|TRBV4-2|-|TRBJ2-5
TGTGCCAGCAGCCAAGGGACAGTACCTGGAGAGCAGTACTTC
CASSQGTVPGEQYF
>TRBD1|15|TRBV20-1|-|TRBJ2-5
TGCAGTGCAGAGGGAGGGACAGGGGACCAAGAGACCCAGTACTTC
CSAEGGTGDQETQYF
>TRBD2|21|TRBV11-1|-|TRBJ2-7
TGTGCCAGCAGCTCTACTAGCGAATCGCCCCATAGCTCGGCCGACTTCTACGAGCAGTACTTC
CASSSTSESPHSSADFYEQYF
>-|12|TRBV30|-|TRBJ2-7
TGTGCCTGGAGCCAGGGTGCCTACGAGCAGTACTTC
CAWSQGAYEQYF
>-|14|TRBV7-2|-|TRBJ2-5
TGTGCCAGCAGCGTCTATGGGGGCAGAGAGACCCAGTACTTC
CASSVYGGRETQYF
>-|15|TRBV15|-|TRBJ2-7
TGTGCCACCAGCAGAGATCTGGGCAGCGTCTACGAGCAGTACTTC
CATSRDLGSVYEQYF
>-|15|TRBV9|few|TRBJ2-1
TGTGCCAGCAGCCCCCGTAACAGGGAGGTCAATGAGCAGTTCTTC
CASSPRNREVNEQFF
>TRBD2|16|TRBV4-2|-|TRBJ2-7
TGTGCCAGCAGCCAAGATCTAGCGGGAGGGATCTACGAGCAGTACTTC
CASSQDLAGGIYEQYF
>TRBD2|16|TRBV20-1|-|TRBJ2-5
TGCAGTGCTATCGGATCAACTAGCGGGAGTATTGGTGAGCAGTACTTC
CSAIGSTSGSIGEQYF
>-|16|TRBV3-1|few|TRBJ2-7
TGTGCCAGCAGCCCAATCGGTGTCGGAGGCCCCTACGAGCAGTACTTC
CASSPIGVGGPYEQYF
>TRBD1|16|TRBV7-9|few|TRBJ2-1
TGTGCCAGCAGCCGTGCCGGGACAGGGATTCTTAATGAGCAGTTCTTC
CASSRAGTGILNEQFF
>-|13|TRBV7-3|few|TRBJ2-2
TGTGCCAGCAGCAAGTCCCCCGACGGGGAGCTGTTTTTT
CASSKSPDGELFF
>TRBD2|15|TRBV4-1|-|TRBJ2-7
TGCGCCAGCAGCTCTGAACCGGGACTAGCTTACGAGCAGTACTTC
CASSSEPGLAYEQYF
>TRBD1|17|TRBV14|-|TRBJ1-2
TGTGCCAGCAGCCAAGAAGGGACAGGGGGCGCAGACTATGGCTACACCTTC
CASSQEGTGGADYGYTF
>-|14|TRBV29-1|few|TRBJ2-1
TGCAGCGTTGAAGGCACCCAGGAGTACAATGAGCAGTTCTTC
CSVEGTQEYNEQFF
>TRBD1|15|TRBV29-1|-|TRBJ1-2
TGCAGCGTGACGGACAGGGAAATGACCTACTATGGCTACACCTTC
CSVTDREMTYYGYTF
>-|18|TRBV29-1|-|TRBJ2-3
TGCAGCGCCGAAGGGTCCCGGGGGGCCCTCAATAGCACAGATACGCAGTATTTT
CSAEGSRGALNSTDTQYF
>TRBD2|18|TRBV27|-|TRBJ2-5
TGTGCCAGCAGTTCCTGGGGGATAGAAGCGGGAGGGGGAGAGACCCAGTACTTC
CASSSWGIEAGGGETQYF
>-|14|TRBV7-9|few|TRBJ1-2
TGTGCCAGCAGCCCCTCGGACAGCCCCTATGGCTACACCTTC
CASSPSDSPYGYTF
>-|12|TRBV20-1|-|TRBJ1-1
TGCAGTGCCTCCCTGAGGCCTACTGAAGCTTTCTTT
CSASLRPTEAFF
>TRBD1|20|TRBV27|-|TRBJ2-6
TGTGCCAGCAGTATAACCTCCTCAGGACAGGGGGCTGTGGGGGCCAACGTCCTGACTTTC
CASSITSSGQGAVGANVLTF
>TRBD2|15|TRBV20-1|few|TRBJ2-3
TGCAGTGCCACCGGACTAGCGGAGTTGGGGGATACGCAGTATTTT
CSATGLAELGDTQYF